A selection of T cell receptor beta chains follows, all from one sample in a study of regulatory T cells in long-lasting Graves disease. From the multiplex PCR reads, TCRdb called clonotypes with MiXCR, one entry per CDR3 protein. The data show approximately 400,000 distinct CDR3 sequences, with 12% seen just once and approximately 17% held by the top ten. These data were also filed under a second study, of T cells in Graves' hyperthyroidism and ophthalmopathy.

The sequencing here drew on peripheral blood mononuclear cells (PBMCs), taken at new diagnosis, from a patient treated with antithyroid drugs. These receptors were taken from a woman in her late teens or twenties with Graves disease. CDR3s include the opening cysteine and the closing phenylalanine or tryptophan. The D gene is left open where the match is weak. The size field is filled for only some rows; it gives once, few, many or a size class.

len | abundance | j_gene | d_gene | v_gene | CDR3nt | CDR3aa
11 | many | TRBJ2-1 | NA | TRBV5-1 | TGCGCCAGCAGCTTCGACCGCCGTCGGTTCTTC | CASSFDRRRFF
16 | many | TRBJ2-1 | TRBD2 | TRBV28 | TGTGCCAGCAGTCATCAGCTAGCGGGAGCTATGGATGAGCAGTTCTTC | CASSHQLAGAMDEQFF
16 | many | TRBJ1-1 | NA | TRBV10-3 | TGTGCCATCAGTGAGAAGGGGACAACCATGAACACTGAAGCTTTCTTT | CAISEKGTTMNTEAFF
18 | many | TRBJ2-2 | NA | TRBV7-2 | TGTGCCAGCAGCCAAGGGGCTGTAGGACATCCGAACACCGGGGAGCTGTTTTTT | CASSQGAVGHPNTGELFF
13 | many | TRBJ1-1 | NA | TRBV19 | TGTGCCAGTAGTATTTTTGGCCAGACTGAAGCTTTCTTT | CASSIFGQTEAFF
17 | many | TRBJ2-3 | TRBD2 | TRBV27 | TGTGCCAGCAGTTTAGCAAGGGCGGGGGGGCCTCAGGATACGCAGTATTTT | CASSLARAGGPQDTQYF
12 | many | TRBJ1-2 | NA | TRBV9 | TGTGCCAGCAGCGTATCAGGAGGCGGGTTGGCCTTC | CASSVSGGGLAF
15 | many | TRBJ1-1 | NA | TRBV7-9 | TGTGCCAGCAGATACAACAGGGACCCGAACACTGAAGCTTTCTTT | CASRYNRDPNTEAFF
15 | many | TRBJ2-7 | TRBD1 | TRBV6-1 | TGTGCCAGCAGCTCCATATCCAGGGGGTCGTACGAGCAGTACTTC | CASSSISRGSYEQYF
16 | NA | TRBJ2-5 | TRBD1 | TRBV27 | TGTGCCAGCAGTACCGGACAGGGCGGTTTAGGAGAGACCCAGTACTTC | CASSTGQGGLGETQYF
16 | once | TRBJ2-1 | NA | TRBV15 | TGTGCCACCAGCAGAGCGACAGGAATCCAGGACAATGAGCAGTTCTTC | CATSRATGIQDNEQFF
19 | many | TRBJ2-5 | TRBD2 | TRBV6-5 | TGTGCCAGCAGTTTGCCGAGTAGCGGGGGCCTCCTTGCTACCGAGACCCAGTACTTC | CASSLPSSGGLLATETQYF
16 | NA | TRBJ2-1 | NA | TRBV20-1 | TGCAGTGCTAGAAGTCTCGCAGCGGGCAGGAACAATGAGCAGTTCTTC | CSARSLAAGRNNEQFF
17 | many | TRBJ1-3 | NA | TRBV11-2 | TGTGCCAGCAGCTTAAACTCGATCGTCCGCTCTGGAAACACCATATATTTT | CASSLNSIVRSGNTIYF
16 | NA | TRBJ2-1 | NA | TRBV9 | TGTGCCAGCAGCGTAGGGGTGGGAGACTCCTACAATGAGCAGTTCTTC | CASSVGVGDSYNEQFF
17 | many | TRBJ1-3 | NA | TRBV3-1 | TGTGCCAGCAGCCTCAGTGGGGGGGGATACTCTGGAAACACCATATATTTT | CASSLSGGGYSGNTIYF
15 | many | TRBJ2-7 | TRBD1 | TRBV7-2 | TGTGCCAGCAGCCCAGGACAGGGGGTTTCGGGAGAGCAGTACTTC | CASSPGQGVSGEQYF
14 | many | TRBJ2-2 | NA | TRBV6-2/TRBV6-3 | TGTGCCAGCAGGGGACTCGAGAACACCGGGGAGCTGTTTTTT | CASRGLENTGELFF
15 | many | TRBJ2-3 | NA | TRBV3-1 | TGTGCCAGCAGCCAACTAACAGGGAGCACAGATACGCAGTATTTT | CASSQLTGSTDTQYF
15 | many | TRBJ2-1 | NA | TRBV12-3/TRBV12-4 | TGTGCCAGCAGGCCTGCTAGCTACTCCTACAATGAGCAGTTCTTC | CASRPASYSYNEQFF
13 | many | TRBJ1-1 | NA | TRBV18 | TGTGCCAGCTCCGGGACGCTGAACACTGAAGCTTTCTTT | CASSGTLNTEAFF
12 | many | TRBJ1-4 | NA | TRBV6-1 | TGTGCCAGCAGCCTCGACAGGGAAAAACTGTTTTTT | CASSLDREKLFF
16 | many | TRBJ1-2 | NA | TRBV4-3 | TGCGCCAGCAGCCAATCTCGAAATACTGACAGCTATGGCTACACCTTC | CASSQSRNTDSYGYTF
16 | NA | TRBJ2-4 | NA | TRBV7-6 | TGTGCCAGCGGCCTCCCTCCGGGACCTGGCGAAAACATTCAGTACTTC | CASGLPPGPGENIQYF
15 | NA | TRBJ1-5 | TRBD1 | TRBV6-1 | TGTGCCAGCAGAACAGGGGGCTACAACGACCAGCCCCAGCATTTT | CASRTGGYNDQPQHF
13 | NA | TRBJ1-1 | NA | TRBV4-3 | TGCGCCAGCAACCAAAGCCAAAGGACCGAAGCTTTCTTT | CASNQSQRTEAFF
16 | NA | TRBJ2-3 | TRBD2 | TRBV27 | TGTGCCAGCAGTCACGGACTAGCGGGGGGCACAGATACGCAGTATTTT | CASSHGLAGGTDTQYF
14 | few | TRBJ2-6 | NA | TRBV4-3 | TGCGCCAGCAGCCGTTTAACGGGGGCCAACGTCCTGACTTTC | CASSRLTGANVLTF
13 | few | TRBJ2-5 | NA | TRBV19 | TGTGCCAGTAGGCACCACCTCGGGGAGACCCAGTACTTC | CASRHHLGETQYF
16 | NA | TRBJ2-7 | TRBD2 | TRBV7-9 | TGTGTCAGCAGCCCACCGGGACTAGCGGGATTCTACGAGCAGTACTTC | CVSSPPGLAGFYEQYF
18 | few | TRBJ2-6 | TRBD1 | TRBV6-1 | TGTGCCAGCAGGCGACACCTACCGGGACAGGGAGTCCCCAACGTCCTGACTTTC | CASRRHLPGQGVPNVLTF
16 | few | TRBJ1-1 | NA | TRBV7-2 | TGTGCCAGCAGCTTAGGCGACATCGCCCGAGGCACTGAAGCTTTCTTT | CASSLGDIARGTEAFF
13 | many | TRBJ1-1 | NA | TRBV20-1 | TGCAGTGCCCGAAGGTCCGCGAACACTGAAGCTTTCTTT | CSARRSANTEAFF
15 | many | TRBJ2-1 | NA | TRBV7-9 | TGTGCCAGCAGCTGGGGACTTAGGGGGGACAATGAGCAGTTCTTC | CASSWGLRGDNEQFF
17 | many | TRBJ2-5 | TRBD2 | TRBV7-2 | TGTGCCAGCAGCCTTCCCGGACTAGCGGGATTGCAAGAGACCCAGTACTTC | CASSLPGLAGLQETQYF
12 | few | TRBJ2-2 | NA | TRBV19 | TGTGCCGGGGGCCGCGGGGCCGGGGAGCTGTTTTTT | CAGGRGAGELFF
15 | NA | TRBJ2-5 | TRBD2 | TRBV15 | TGTGCCACCAGCAGAGACGCGGGGGGCCAAGAGACCCAGTACTTC | CATSRDAGGQETQYF
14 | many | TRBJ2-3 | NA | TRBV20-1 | TGCAGTGCTAAATGGGATGGGACCACAGATACGCAGTATTTT | CSAKWDGTTDTQYF
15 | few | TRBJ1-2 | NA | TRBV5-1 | TGCGCCAGCAGCCCCCGGTCGGGGGTAAACTATGGCTACACCTTC | CASSPRSGVNYGYTF
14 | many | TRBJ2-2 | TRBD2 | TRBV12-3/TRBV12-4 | TGTGCCAGCCTACTAGCGGGAGATTCCGGGGAGCTGTTTTTT | CASLLAGDSGELFF